This TCR beta chain appears in the sequencing data of a study of shared clonotypes between healthy human individuals. Background on the study: Three plates were used per donor for CD4 naive, three for CD4 memory, two for CD8 naive and one for CD8 memory.

Comments on this clone: Its antigen is undetermined.

Among the donors, all were Caucasian adults who lived in Nashville, Tennessee. The CDR3 has 14 amino acids. V was clipped by 7 bases and J by 4 bases; unmatched bases: 9. Germline V lookup: CDR1 LNHDA, CDR2 SQIVND (reference sequence). Study findings and constraints: Around 5% was the fraction of naive CD4 clonotypes found shared across several donors. Non-shared clonotypes showed lower generation probabilities than clonotypes common to all four donors.

Sequencing used immunoSEQ multiplex PCR; TCRdb keeps in-frame clones, though not all of them. The repertoire has a few hundred thousand clones, approximately 97% of them found once; the top ten carry about 0.06%. This chain uses TRBV19 with TRBJ1-2; TRBD1 matches 7 bases. The sequence was obtained from a woman aged 25 to 39 in good health. Sample: naive CD4+ T cells sorted from blood. Subset: CD45RA+ positively selected. The CDR3 protein is CASTLPGTAYGYTF. CDR3 in DNA: TGTGCCAGTACCCTCCCCGGGACAGCCTATGGCTACACCTTC.